The 30 T cell receptor beta chains reported below all come from one sample, sequenced in a study of T cell repertoires in cytomegalovirus infection. TCRdb reanalysed the reads using MiXCR and keeps one entry per CDR3 protein. The table has some 800,000 distinct CDR3 sequences, around 29% seen once; the top ten hold about an eighth. Their antigen targets remain unknown. Sequencing was performed on cultured CD8+ T cells from PBMCs, taken from culture after CMV antigen stimulation. The receptors were gathered from a human donor in good health (CMV status not recorded). Some clones in this sample may be carry-over from other donors' samples.

This chain joins TRBV7-6 and TRBJ2-1, with D perhaps given as TRBD1 or TRBD2 (5 bases each). Germline V gene lookup returns CDR1 SGHVS and CDR2 FNYEAQ. This CDR3 spans 13 amino acids. V lost 6 bases and J 6 bases, leaving 12 bases between the germline ends. The CDR3: CASRGPSPNEQFF. CDR3 DNA sequence: TGTGCCAGCAGGGGACCTTCCCCCAATGAGCAGTTCTTC.

The rearrangement uses TRBV6-2 or TRBV6-3 and TRBJ2-3; D is possibly TRBD1 (5 bases). With 10 bases removed from V and 0 bases from J, the gap between germline ends came to 17 bases. Looked up from germline, CDR1 is MNHEY and CDR2 is SVGEGT. The CDR3 is made up of 15 amino acids. DNA for the CDR3: TGTGCCAACAACTTCTTTGACAGCAGCACAGATACGCAGTATTTT. Protein sequence: CANNFFDSSTDTQYF.

This chain connects TRBV6-5 to TRBJ2-3; no clear D gene. With 10 bases removed from V and 1 base from J, the gap between germline ends came to 12 bases. This CDR3 spans 13 amino acids. CDR1 is MNHEY and CDR2 is SVGAGI in the germline V gene. This CDR3 is CATWNPRTDTQYF. DNA for the CDR3: TGTGCCACATGGAACCCCCGCACAGATACGCAGTATTTT.

The chain couples TRBV28 to TRBJ2-1; 8 bases line up with TRBD1. Germline V CDR1 and CDR2: MDHEN, SYDVKM. The trim removed 6 bases at V and 4 bases at J, leaving 5 bases unmatched. CDR3 length equals 14 residues. This CDR3 reads CASRPGQDYNEQFF. The CDR3, as DNA: TGTGCCAGCAGGCCGGGACAGGATTACAATGAGCAGTTCTTC.

This clonotype came up many times. The J gene is TRBJ1-5, the V gene TRBV7-2; D perhaps matches TRBD1 (5 bases). The CDR3 covers 14 residues. Trimming left V 5 bases short and J 1 base short, with 9 bases between. Germline values: CDR1 SGHTA, CDR2 FQGNSA. The CDR3: CASSTGHSNQPQHF. In DNA, the CDR3 is TGTGCCAGCAGCACGGGGCACAGCAATCAGCCCCAGCATTTT. Full variable domain (remainder filled in from reference TRBV7-2 and TRBJ1-5): GAGVSQSPSNKVTEKGKDVELRCDPISGHTALYWYRQSLGQGLEFLIYFQGNSAPDKSGLPSDRFSAERTGGSVSTLTIQRTQQEDSAVYLCASSTGHSNQPQHFGDGTRLSIL.

This clonotype was seen repeatedly, ten times or more. The V gene is TRBV12-3 or TRBV12-4, the J gene TRBJ2-5, with TRBD2 matching over 8 bases. CDR3 length: 15 residues. J lost 1 base, V lost 3 bases, and 4 bases had no gene match. CDR3 in amino acids: CASSFRGGPQETQYF. The CDR3 DNA reads as TGTGCCAGCAGTTTCCGCGGGGGGCCCCAAGAGACCCAGTACTTC.

V and J are TRBV27 and TRBJ1-2; possibly TRBD1 for D (5 bases). This CDR3 contains 15 residues. V was shortened by 0 bases and J by 7 bases, with 15 bases between the two germline ends. Germline values: CDR1 MNHEY, CDR2 SMNVEV (reference sequence). The CDR3 sequence: CASSLSTGDFGGYTF. Written as DNA, the CDR3 is TGTGCCAGCAGTTTATCGACTGGGGACTTTGGTGGCTACACCTTC.

This clonotype was seen only a few times. The chain combines TRBV4-3 with TRBJ2-3; the D is unclear. Looked up from germline, CDR1 is LGHNA and CDR2 is YSLEER. This CDR3 is 17 amino acids long. V lost 0 bases, J lost 2 bases, and 15 bases lay in between. In DNA, the CDR3 is TGCGCCAGCAGCCAAGATGGTTCGGACCGTAACACAGATACGCAGTATTTT. It translates to CASSQDGSDRNTDTQYF.

This clonotype was seen a handful of times. The chain combines TRBV6-1 with TRBJ1-1; no clear D. Germline V lookup: CDR1 MNHNS, CDR2 SASEGT. Trimming removed 1 base at V and 4 bases at J, with 10 bases between. The CDR3 runs 14 residues. CDR3: CASSEGESITEAFF. The CDR3 DNA is TGTGCCAGCAGTGAAGGGGAATCGATCACTGAAGCTTTCTTT.

This clonotype was counted only a few times. The rearrangement joins TRBV15 to TRBJ2-1; TRBD1 matches at 8 bases. With 5 bases clipped from V and 6 bases from J, the junction kept 6 bases outside the gene matches. The CDR3 is 14 residues long. CDR1 LNHNV and CDR2 YYDKDF come from the germline V gene (reference sequence). The CDR3, as DNA: TGTGCCACCAGCGAAAGCCAGGGGGCCAATGAGCAGTTCTTC. Protein sequence: CATSESQGANEQFF.

This clonotype has a count of ten or more. The chain has TRBV7-2 and TRBJ2-4; 9 bases line up with TRBD2. The length of the CDR3 is 17 residues. J lost 4 bases, V lost 3 bases, and 10 bases had no gene match. Germline V lookup: CDR1 SGHTA, CDR2 FQGNSA. The CDR3 is CASSFQGGGARKNIQYF. The CDR3 DNA follows: TGTGCCAGCAGCTTCCAGGGCGGGGGGGCCAGGAAAAACATTCAGTACTTC.

This clonotype appeared a single time. The gene calls are TRBV15 and TRBJ1-1; D not resolved. This CDR3 comprises 17 residues. Germline CDR1 reads LNHNV; CDR2 reads YYDKDF (reference sequence). V was pared by 0 bases and J by 1 base, with 15 bases between. The CDR3: CATSRDWVGRKNTEAFF. The CDR3 DNA reads TGTGCCACCAGCAGAGATTGGGTCGGACGTAAGAACACTGAAGCTTTCTTT. Drawing the rest from reference TRBV15 and TRBJ1-1, the complete variable domain is DAMVIQNPRYQVTQFGKPVTLSCSQTLNHNVMYWYQQKSSQAPKLLFHYYDKDFNNEADTPDNFQSRRPNTSFCFLDIRSPGLGDTAMYLCATSRDWVGRKNTEAFFGQGTRLTVV.

This clonotype was seen more than once but under ten times. The genes are TRBV19 and TRBJ2-6; D may be TRBD1 or TRBD2 (5 bases each). CDR1 LNHDA and CDR2 SQIVND come from the germline V gene (reference sequence). Trimming pared 11 bases from V and 0 bases from J, leaving 11 bases between. CDR3 length equals 14 residues. This chain's CDR3 is CAAEGLSGANVLTF. The DNA of the CDR3 is TGTGCCGCCGAGGGGCTCTCTGGGGCCAACGTCCTGACTTTC.

The J gene is TRBJ2-2, the V gene TRBV19; a possible D gene is TRBD1 (6 bases). This CDR3 is built from 12 residues. Trimming removed 10 bases at V and 9 bases at J, with 15 bases between. Germline V gene lookup returns CDR1 LNHDA and CDR2 SQIVND (reference sequence). In nucleotides, the CDR3 is TGTGCCACCCTACAGGGATCGAGGGAGCTGTTTTTT. This codes for CATLQGSRELFF.

This clonotype occurred a few times. The chain has TRBV6-1 and TRBJ1-4, with D maybe TRBD1 (5 bases). There are 15 residues in the CDR3. The V gene lost 7 bases and the J gene lost 6 bases, with 18 bases spanning the gap. Looked up from germline, CDR1 is MNHNS and CDR2 is SASEGT. The CDR3 nucleotides read TGTGCCAGCAAACCTAGGGGAGTGTCTTATGAAAAACTGTTTTTT. Translation: CASKPRGVSYEKLFF.

This clonotype showed up many times. V is TRBV12-3 or TRBV12-4 and J is TRBJ1-5; D is unresolved. This CDR3 has 15 residues. Trimming stripped 5 bases from V and 3 bases from J, with 14 bases between. The CDR3 DNA is TGTGCCAGCAGTCTACGTTGGAGGACCAATCAGCCCCAGCATTTT. It is translated as CASSLRWRTNQPQHF.

The sample holds many counts of this clonotype. The chain recombines TRBV11-3 with TRBJ2-2; 8 bases are shared with TRBD2. With 2 bases clipped from V and 3 bases from J, the junction kept 2 bases outside the gene matches. The CDR3 totals 15 residues. Germline assignment: CDR1 SGHNT and CDR2 YENEEA. In DNA form, the CDR3 reads TGTGCCAGCAGCTTACTAGCGGGCGACACCGGGGAGCTGTTTTTT. It yields the protein CASSLLAGDTGELFF.

In this sample, this clonotype turned up a few times. This sequence joins TRBV27 and TRBJ2-5, with unresolved D. CDR3 length equals 15 residues. Germline loops: CDR1 MNHEY, CDR2 SMNVEV (reference sequence). The V end was cut by 2 bases, the J end by 3 bases, with 13 bases between. The DNA for the CDR3 is TGTGCCAGCAGTTTAAAAGGGCTACGGAAAGAGACCCAGTACTTC. It yields the protein CASSLKGLRKETQYF.

The chain links TRBV20-1 to TRBJ1-2; 12 positions match TRBD1. Germline V lookup: CDR1 DFQATT, CDR2 SNEGSKA (reference sequence). The ends lost 7 bases at V and 4 bases at J; junction bases unmatched: 7. The CDR3 sequence is 14 residues long. The DNA for the CDR3 is TGCAGTGGCCCGGGACAGGGGGCTGGCTATGGCTACACCTTC. Residues: CSGPGQGAGYGYTF.

The genes are TRBV4-2 and TRBJ1-6, with D possibly TRBD1 on 6 matching bases. The V end was cut by 2 bases, the J end by 7 bases, with 18 bases between. The CDR3 contains 17 residues. Germline values: CDR1 LGHNA, CDR2 YNFKEQ. CDR3 DNA: TGTGCCAGCAGCCAACAACAGGGTAAAGCCCAGAATTCACCCCTCCACTTT. Amino acids: CASSQQQGKAQNSPLHF.

J is TRBJ2-1 and V is TRBV19; D assignment may be TRBD1 or TRBD2 (5 bases each). The V gene lost 5 bases and the J gene lost 8 bases, with 10 bases spanning the gap. Per the germline V gene, CDR1 is LNHDA and CDR2 is SQIVND (reference sequence). CDR3 size: 12 residues. CDR3: CASSGTPHEQFF. As DNA, the CDR3 is TGTGCCAGTAGTGGGACCCCCCATGAGCAGTTCTTC.

Only a few counts were recorded for this clonotype. V usage is TRBV27 and J usage is TRBJ1-5; 12 nucleotides agree with TRBD1. CDR3 length equals 15 residues. Germline loops: CDR1 MNHEY, CDR2 SMNVEV (reference sequence). Losses at the gene ends were 4 bases for V and 6 bases for J; bases not matched to a gene: 4. CDR3: CASSSGQGAIQPQHF. The CDR3 bases are TGTGCCAGCAGTTCGGGACAGGGGGCGATTCAGCCCCAGCATTTT.

The chain uses TRBV5-3 and TRBJ1-6; no definite D call. TRBV5-3 is labeled an ORF, and its function is uncertain. V was cut by 8 bases and J by 0 bases, with 15 bases left in between. This CDR3 region has 16 residues. The CDR3 loop reads CASSGMGSSYNSPLHF. The CDR3 nucleotides are TGTGCCAGCAGCGGGATGGGAAGCTCCTATAATTCACCCCTCCACTTT.

This clonotype has only a few counts. This rearrangement joins TRBV12-3 or TRBV12-4 to TRBJ1-2; D may be TRBD1 (5 bases). The germline V and J ends were trimmed by 1 base and 8 bases, with 8 bases remaining between them. The CDR3 contains 12 residues. CDR3 DNA: TGTGCCAGCAGTTTAGTGACAGAAGGCTACACCTTC. This encodes CASSLVTEGYTF.

This clonotype came up a few times. The chain recombines TRBV12-3 or TRBV12-4 with TRBJ1-1; D call uncertain. V gave up 6 bases and J gave up 7 bases, with 18 bases separating them. The CDR3 consists of 14 residues. The CDR3 nucleotides are TGTGCCAGCAGAAACGATGGCCTCTCGGGTGAAGCTTTCTTT. Encoded protein: CASRNDGLSGEAFF.

This clonotype was recorded at least ten times. V is TRBV7-2 and J is TRBJ2-5, with TRBD2 matching 10 bases. Trimming cost V 1 base and J 4 bases; bases outside gene matches: 3. The CDR3 contains 15 residues. Germline V gene sequence: CDR1 SGHTA, CDR2 FQGNSA. CDR3 residues: CASSLVSSGGETQYF. CDR3 in DNA: TGTGCCAGCAGCTTAGTTTCTAGCGGGGGAGAGACCCAGTACTTC.

The chain employs TRBV4-1 and TRBJ1-2; a weak D match, TRBD1 (5 bases). This CDR3 is built from 13 residues. Per germline, CDR1 MGHRA and CDR2 YSYEKL. V was cut by 3 bases and J by 6 bases, with 11 bases left in between. The CDR3 region has the DNA TGCGCCAGCAGCCATGAACGGGGGAATGGCTACACCTTC. As protein: CASSHERGNGYTF.

This clonotype was seen many times. This chain joins TRBV7-9 and TRBJ2-2; D is uncertain. The ends were cut back, 4 bases at V and 3 bases at J, with 6 bases in the middle. The CDR3 runs 13 residues. Germline-derived CDR1 and CDR2 are SEHNR and FQNEAQ (reference sequence). CDR3 nucleotide sequence: TGTGCCAGCAGCTCGACGGACACCGGGGAGCTGTTTTTT. Translation gives CASSSTDTGELFF.

As concerns this clonotype: This may come from a read error, since a much larger clone is one base off. The chain links TRBV7-2 to TRBJ1-1; a weak D match, TRBD1 (5 bases). Germline lookup yields CDR1 SGHTA and CDR2 FQGNSA. The CDR3 has 12 amino acids. The CDR3 is CASSQTGREVFF. In DNA, the CDR3 is TGTGCCAGCAGCCAAACGGGGCGCGAAGTTTTCTTT.

The chain uses TRBV27 and TRBJ1-1, with a possible D match to TRBD1 (6 bases). Per the germline V gene, CDR1 is MNHEY and CDR2 is SMNVEV (reference sequence). V was trimmed by 8 bases and J by 1 base, leaving 17 bases between them. CDR3 size: 15 residues. CDR3 nucleotides: TGTGCCAGCGGCATGACTCCACAGGGGAACACTGAAGCTTTCTTT. Protein product: CASGMTPQGNTEAFF.